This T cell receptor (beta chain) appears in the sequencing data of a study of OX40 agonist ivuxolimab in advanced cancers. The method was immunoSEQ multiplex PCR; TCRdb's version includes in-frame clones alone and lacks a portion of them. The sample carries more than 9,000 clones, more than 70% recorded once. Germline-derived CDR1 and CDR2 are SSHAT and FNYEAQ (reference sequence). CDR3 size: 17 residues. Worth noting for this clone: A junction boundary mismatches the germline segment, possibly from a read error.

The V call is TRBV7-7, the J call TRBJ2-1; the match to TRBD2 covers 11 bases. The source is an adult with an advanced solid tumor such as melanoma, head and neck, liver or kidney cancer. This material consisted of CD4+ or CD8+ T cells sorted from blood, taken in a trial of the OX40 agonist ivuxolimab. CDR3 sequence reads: CASSLAAGTSGYNEQFF. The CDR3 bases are TGTGCTAGCAGCTTAGCAGCCGGGACTAGCGGCTACAATGAGCAGTTCTTC.